The present entry profiles one T cell receptor (beta chain) with its context. The target of this receptor is not known. It has no much larger one-base neighbor in the sample; base qualities were not kept. CDR1 and CDR2 were assigned from the germline V gene (reference sequence) as LGHDT and YNNKEL. Trimming at the junction amounts to 5 bases on V and 8 bases on J, and the germline ends lie 18 bases apart. Spanning cysteine to phenylalanine, the CDR3 consists of 14 amino acids. Left in the record is the CDR3 DNA by itself, 42 bases read in frame from the first base. The data were obtained in a study of CD8 T cells in Susac syndrome (dated by TCRdb to about 2019). Some background on the complete study: The study used repertoire sequencing to test whether antigen drove CD8+ T cell activation and differentiation in Susac syndrome. Overall results and qualifications from the work: The number of individuals in the TCR sequencing and HLA analysis was recognized as being relatively small.

RNA was extracted using the RNeasy kit, and roughly 0.5 to 1 microgram was reverse transcribed with random hexamers. The immunoSEQ multiplex PCR assay, which covers 54 Vbeta and 13 Jbeta segments, was used to amplify TCR beta CDR3 regions. PCR amplification bias was corrected using a synthetic template baseline for primer optimization and computational correction. Under the source paper's analysis protocol: Reads were assigned to V, D and J genes according to IMGT and analyzed in immunoSEQ Analyzer, with only productive sequences retained. Clonality was calculated as one minus the Shannon entropy normalized by log2 of the number of productive unique sequences. Public and private clones were assessed among the 100 most prevalent clones of each patient and control. A clone was defined as Susac-specific if it was absent from the healthy and MS cohorts, from 950 to 1,300 published viral clones and from other ImmuneACCESS disease sequences. The public reads were quality trimmed at Q25 with fastp and then assembled into clones with MiXCR by TCRdb, keeping productive beta chains. Rows merge per CDR3 protein into single entries with the most common DNA and genes. None of the V and J calls come from the authors' own analysis; TCRdb made them. Counted in this sample were around 200,000 distinct CDR3 sequences; more than 85% of them appeared once. The ten largest clones add up to around 0.08% of the sample.

Peripheral blood CD8+ and CD4+ T cells from healthy donors, Susac syndrome patients and multiple sclerosis patients were profiled using high-throughput TCR beta sequencing. The multiple sclerosis controls were treatment-naive patients whose relapsing-remitting disease, either stable or active, fulfilled the revised McDonald criteria. Bulk CD8+ and CD4+ T cells were purified magnetically by negative isolation, whereas CD8+ TEMRA cells were enriched by FACS. Blood was collected in EDTA tubes and processed within 24 hours, with PBMCs isolated through density gradient centrifugation. PBMCs intended for TCR sequencing were cryopreserved in liquid nitrogen and thawed later in a water bath at 37 degrees C. The sorted or isolated CD4+, CD8+ and CD8+ TEMRA cells had a purity of 90% or higher.

The chain uses TRBV3-1 and TRBJ1-2; a confident D gene designation cannot be given. The receptor comes from a human donor with multiple sclerosis. The sequencing input was CD4+ T cells from PBMCs. The nucleotide sequence is given as TGTGCCAGCAGCGCTGCTCCGGACGGTGAGGGCTACACCTTC. It codes for CASSAAPDGEGYTF.